Listed below are T cell receptor beta chains from one sample, sequenced in a study of blood T cell repertoires in COVID-19. Some clones are missing from TCRdb's copy, which holds only in-frame ones; the method was immunoSEQ multiplex PCR. Found here are 150,000 to 250,000 clones, roughly 87% of them singletons; the top ten hold more than 2%. The material sequenced was PBMCs or T cells enriched from blood (not recorded which). The receptors derive from a woman aged 30 to 39 who had recovered from COVID-19. Both conserved end residues are part of each CDR3. D genes are given only for firm matches. Clone sizes are given selectively: once, few, many, or a class where the clone is expanded.

V gene: TRBV25-1; D gene: -; J gene: TRBJ1-4; clone size: -; CDR3 length: 16; CDR3 protein: CASSEPRGGANEKLFF; CDR3 DNA: TGTGCCAGCAGTGAACCTAGGGGCGGGGCTAATGAAAAACTGTTTTTT
V gene: TRBV11-1; D gene: TRBD2; J gene: TRBJ2-5; clone size: -; CDR3 length: 16; CDR3 protein: CASSSRRAGVQETQYF; CDR3 DNA: TGTGCCAGCAGCTCCAGGAGGGCGGGGGTCCAAGAGACCCAGTACTTC
V gene: TRBV19; D gene: TRBD2; J gene: TRBJ2-1; clone size: -; CDR3 length: 16; CDR3 protein: CASSIGLAGGDYEQFF; CDR3 DNA: TGTGCCAGTAGTATAGGTCTAGCGGGGGGGGACTATGAGCAGTTCTTC
V gene: TRBV7-9; D gene: TRBD1; J gene: TRBJ2-7; clone size: -; CDR3 length: 14; CDR3 protein: CASSSTGVFDEQYF; CDR3 DNA: TGTGCCAGCAGCTCGACAGGGGTTTTCGACGAGCAGTACTTC
V gene: TRBV7-2; D gene: -; J gene: TRBJ1-2; clone size: -; CDR3 length: 11; CDR3 protein: CASSNRLRYTF; CDR3 DNA: TGTGCCAGCAGTAACAGGCTCCGCTACACCTTC
V gene: TRBV6-5; D gene: TRBD1; J gene: TRBJ1-3; clone size: -; CDR3 length: 16; CDR3 protein: CASSSRGHLAGNTIYF; CDR3 DNA: TGTGCCAGCAGTTCCAGGGGGCATCTGGCTGGAAACACCATATATTTT
V gene: TRBV5-1; D gene: TRBD1; J gene: TRBJ1-1; clone size: -; CDR3 length: 15; CDR3 protein: CASSLGQGVDTEAFF; CDR3 DNA: TGCGCCAGCAGCTTGGGACAGGGGGTAGACACTGAAGCTTTCTTT
V gene: TRBV3-1/TRBV3-2; D gene: TRBD1; J gene: TRBJ1-2; clone size: -; CDR3 length: 16; CDR3 protein: CASSPAFGTANYGYTF; CDR3 DNA: TGTGCCAGCAGCCCTGCATTCGGGACAGCTAACTATGGCTACACCTTC
V gene: TRBV14; D gene: -; J gene: TRBJ2-7; clone size: -; CDR3 length: 16; CDR3 protein: CASSPQGAGPFYEQYF; CDR3 DNA: TGTGCCAGCAGCCCCCAGGGCGCGGGACCCTTCTACGAGCAGTACTTC
V gene: TRBV7-3; D gene: -; J gene: TRBJ2-1; clone size: -; CDR3 length: 15; CDR3 protein: CASSLTAGSYNEQFF; CDR3 DNA: TGTGCCAGCAGCTTAACCGCAGGCTCCTACAATGAGCAGTTCTTC
V gene: TRBV5-7; D gene: TRBD2; J gene: TRBJ2-3; clone size: -; CDR3 length: 18; CDR3 protein: CASSLGETSGVNPDTQYF; CDR3 DNA: TGTGCCAGCAGCTTAGGCGAAACTAGCGGGGTTAACCCAGATACGCAGTATTTT
V gene: TRBV6-1; D gene: TRBD1; J gene: TRBJ1-5; clone size: -; CDR3 length: 16; CDR3 protein: CASSGKGQGRNQPQHF; CDR3 DNA: TGTGCCAGCAGTGGGAAGGGACAGGGACGCAATCAGCCCCAGCATTTT
V gene: TRBV30; D gene: -; J gene: TRBJ2-1; clone size: -; CDR3 length: 12; CDR3 protein: CAWREGTEEQFF; CDR3 DNA: TGTGCCTGGAGGGAGGGGACAGAGGAGCAGTTCTTC
V gene: TRBV10-2; D gene: TRBD1; J gene: TRBJ1-2; clone size: -; CDR3 length: 14; CDR3 protein: CASNYRGRFYGYTF; CDR3 DNA: TGCGCCAGCAACTACAGGGGGCGCTTCTATGGCTACACCTTC
V gene: TRBV24-1; D gene: -; J gene: TRBJ2-3; clone size: -; CDR3 length: 14; CDR3 protein: CATSVGGGPDTQYF; CDR3 DNA: TGTGCCACCAGTGTAGGGGGAGGGCCAGATACGCAGTATTTT
V gene: TRBV6-2/TRBV6-3; D gene: -; J gene: TRBJ1-1; clone size: once; CDR3 length: 14; CDR3 protein: CASSYLRTAAEAFF; CDR3 DNA: TGTGCCAGCAGTTACCTTCGGACAGCCGCTGAAGCTTTCTTT
V gene: TRBV7-8; D gene: -; J gene: TRBJ2-3; clone size: -; CDR3 length: 16; CDR3 protein: CASSPSRDAGEDTQYF; CDR3 DNA: TGTGCCAGCAGCCCTTCCCGGGATGCAGGGGAAGATACGCAGTATTTT
V gene: TRBV3-1/TRBV3-2; D gene: -; J gene: TRBJ2-5; clone size: -; CDR3 length: 15; CDR3 protein: CASSQDWSGGETQYF; CDR3 DNA: TGTGCCAGCAGCCAAGATTGGAGCGGAGGGGAGACCCAGTACTTC
V gene: TRBV30; D gene: TRBD1; J gene: TRBJ2-7; clone size: -; CDR3 length: 14; CDR3 protein: CAWKWGQGSGEQYF; CDR3 DNA: TGTGCCTGGAAGTGGGGACAGGGGTCAGGCGAGCAGTACTTC
V gene: TRBV5-8; D gene: -; J gene: TRBJ1-3; clone size: -; CDR3 length: 15; CDR3 protein: CASSLVASSGNTIYF; CDR3 DNA: TGTGCCAGCAGCTTGGTGGCCAGCTCTGGAAACACCATATATTTT
V gene: TRBV3-1/TRBV3-2; D gene: -; J gene: TRBJ1-2; clone size: few; CDR3 length: 14; CDR3 protein: CASSQVGPEGGYTF; CDR3 DNA: TGTGCCAGCAGCCAAGTGGGTCCGGAGGGCGGCTACACCTTC
V gene: TRBV23-1; D gene: TRBD1; J gene: TRBJ2-7; clone size: -; CDR3 length: 15; CDR3 protein: CASSQGGQGGYEQYF; CDR3 DNA: TGCGCCAGCAGTCAGGGGGGACAGGGTGGCTACGAGCAGTACTTC
V gene: TRBV2; D gene: -; J gene: TRBJ1-5; clone size: -; CDR3 length: 14; CDR3 protein: CASRDFYSNQPQHF; CDR3 DNA: TGTGCCAGCAGGGACTTTTATAGCAATCAGCCCCAGCATTTT